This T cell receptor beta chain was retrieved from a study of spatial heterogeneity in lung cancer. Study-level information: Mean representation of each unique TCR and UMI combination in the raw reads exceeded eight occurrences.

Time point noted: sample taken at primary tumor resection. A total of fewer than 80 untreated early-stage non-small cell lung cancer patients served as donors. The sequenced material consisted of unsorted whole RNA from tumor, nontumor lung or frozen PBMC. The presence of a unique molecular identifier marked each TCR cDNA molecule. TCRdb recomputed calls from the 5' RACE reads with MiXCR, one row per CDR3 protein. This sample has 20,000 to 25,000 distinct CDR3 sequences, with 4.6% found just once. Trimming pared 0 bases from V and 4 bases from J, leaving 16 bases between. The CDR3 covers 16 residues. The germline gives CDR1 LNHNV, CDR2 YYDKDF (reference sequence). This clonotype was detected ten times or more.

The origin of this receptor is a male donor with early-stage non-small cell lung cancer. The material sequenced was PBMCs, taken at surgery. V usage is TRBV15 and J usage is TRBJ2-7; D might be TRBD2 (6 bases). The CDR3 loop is CATSRDGVTSGYEQYF. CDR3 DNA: TGTGCCACCAGCAGAGATGGGGTGACTAGTGGTTACGAGCAGTACTTC.